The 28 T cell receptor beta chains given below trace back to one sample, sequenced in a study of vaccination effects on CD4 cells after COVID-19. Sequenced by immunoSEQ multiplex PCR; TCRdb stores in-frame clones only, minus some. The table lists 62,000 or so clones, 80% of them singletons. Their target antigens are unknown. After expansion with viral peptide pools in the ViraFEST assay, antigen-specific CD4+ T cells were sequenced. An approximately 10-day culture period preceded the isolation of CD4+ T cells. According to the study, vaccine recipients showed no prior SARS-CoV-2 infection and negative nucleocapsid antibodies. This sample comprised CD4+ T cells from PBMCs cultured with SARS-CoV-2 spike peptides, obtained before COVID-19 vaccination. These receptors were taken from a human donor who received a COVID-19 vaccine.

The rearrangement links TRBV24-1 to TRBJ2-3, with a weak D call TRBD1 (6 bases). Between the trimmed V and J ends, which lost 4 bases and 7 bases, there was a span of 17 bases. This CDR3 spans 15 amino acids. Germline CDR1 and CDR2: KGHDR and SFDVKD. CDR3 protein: CATSDPRGSFNTQYF. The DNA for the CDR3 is TGTGCCACCAGTGACCCCAGGGGCAGTTTCAATACGCAGTATTTT.

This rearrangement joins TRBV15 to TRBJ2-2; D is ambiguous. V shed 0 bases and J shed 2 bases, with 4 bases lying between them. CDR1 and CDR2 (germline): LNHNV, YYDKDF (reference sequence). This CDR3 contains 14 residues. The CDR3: CATSRDGNTGELFF. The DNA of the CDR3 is TGTGCCACCAGCAGAGACGGCAACACCGGGGAGCTGTTTTTT.

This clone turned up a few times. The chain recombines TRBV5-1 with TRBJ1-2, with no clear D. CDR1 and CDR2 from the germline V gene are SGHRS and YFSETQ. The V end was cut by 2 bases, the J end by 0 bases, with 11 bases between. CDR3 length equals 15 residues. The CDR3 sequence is CASSLSMTTNYGYTF. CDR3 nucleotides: TGCGCCAGCAGCTTAAGTATGACGACTAACTATGGCTACACCTTC.

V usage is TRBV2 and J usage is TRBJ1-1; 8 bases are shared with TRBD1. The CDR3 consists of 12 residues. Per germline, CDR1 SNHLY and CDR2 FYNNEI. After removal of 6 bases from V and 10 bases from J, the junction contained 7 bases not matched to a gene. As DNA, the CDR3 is TGTGCCAGCAGCACGAGACAGGGGACAGCTTTCTTT. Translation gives CASSTRQGTAFF.

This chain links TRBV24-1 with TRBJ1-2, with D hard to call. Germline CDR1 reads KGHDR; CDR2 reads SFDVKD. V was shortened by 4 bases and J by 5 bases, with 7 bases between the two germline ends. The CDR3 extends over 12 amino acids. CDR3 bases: TGTGCCACCAGTGAAGAGGGATATGGCTACACCTTC. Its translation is CATSEEGYGYTF.

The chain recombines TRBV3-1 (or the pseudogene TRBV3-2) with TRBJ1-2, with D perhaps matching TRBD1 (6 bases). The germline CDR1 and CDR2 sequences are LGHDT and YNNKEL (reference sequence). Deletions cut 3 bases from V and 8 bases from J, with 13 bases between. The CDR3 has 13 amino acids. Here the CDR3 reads CASSQRGGRGYTF. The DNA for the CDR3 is TGTGCCAGCAGCCAGAGGGGGGGGAGGGGCTACACCTTC.

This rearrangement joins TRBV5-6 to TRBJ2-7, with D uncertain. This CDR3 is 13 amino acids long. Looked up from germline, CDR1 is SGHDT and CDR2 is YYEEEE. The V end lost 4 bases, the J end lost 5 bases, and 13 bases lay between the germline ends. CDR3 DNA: TGTGCCAGCAGCCTCATCGAGGCTAACGAGCAGTACGTC. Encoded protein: CASSLIEANEQYV.

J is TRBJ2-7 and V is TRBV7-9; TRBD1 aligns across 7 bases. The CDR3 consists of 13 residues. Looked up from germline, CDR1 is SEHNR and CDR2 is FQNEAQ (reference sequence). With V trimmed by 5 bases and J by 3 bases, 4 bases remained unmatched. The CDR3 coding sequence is TGTGCCAGCAGCGGGACAGAACACTACGAGCAGTACGTC. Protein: CASSGTEHYEQYV.

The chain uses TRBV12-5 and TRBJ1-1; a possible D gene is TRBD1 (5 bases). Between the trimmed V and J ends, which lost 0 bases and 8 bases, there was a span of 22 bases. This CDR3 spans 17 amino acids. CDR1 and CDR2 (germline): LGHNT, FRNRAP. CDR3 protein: CASGLVLGNQGKVEAFF. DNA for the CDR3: TGTGCTAGTGGTTTGGTACTCGGGAACCAGGGTAAAGTCGAAGCTTTCTTT.

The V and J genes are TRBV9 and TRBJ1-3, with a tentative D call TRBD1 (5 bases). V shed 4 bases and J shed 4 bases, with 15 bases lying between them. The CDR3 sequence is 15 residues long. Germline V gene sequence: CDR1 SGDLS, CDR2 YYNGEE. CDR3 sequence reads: CASSLTGTGGNTIYF. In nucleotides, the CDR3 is TGTGCCAGCAGCCTGACCGGGACGGGGGGAAACACCATATATTTT.

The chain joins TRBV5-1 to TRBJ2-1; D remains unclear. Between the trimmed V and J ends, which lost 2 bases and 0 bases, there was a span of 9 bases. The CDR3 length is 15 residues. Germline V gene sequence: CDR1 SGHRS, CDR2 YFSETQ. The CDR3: CASSFTLSSYNEQFF. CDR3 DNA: TGCGCCAGCAGCTTTACGCTTAGCTCCTACAATGAGCAGTTCTTC.

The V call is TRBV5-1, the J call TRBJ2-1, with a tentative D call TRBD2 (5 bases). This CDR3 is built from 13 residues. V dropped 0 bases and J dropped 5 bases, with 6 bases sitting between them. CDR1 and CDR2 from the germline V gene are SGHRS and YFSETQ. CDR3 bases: TGCGCCAGCAGCTTGGCGGGGAACAATGAGCAGTTCTTC. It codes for CASSLAGNNEQFF.

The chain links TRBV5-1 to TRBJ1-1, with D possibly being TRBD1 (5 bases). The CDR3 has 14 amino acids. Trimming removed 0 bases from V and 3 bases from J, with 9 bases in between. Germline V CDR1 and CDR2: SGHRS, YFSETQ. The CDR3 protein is CASSLGGSDTEAFF. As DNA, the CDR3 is TGCGCCAGCAGCTTGGGGGGGTCGGACACTGAAGCTTTCTTT. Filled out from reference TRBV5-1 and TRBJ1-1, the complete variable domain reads KAGVTQTPRYLIKTRGQQVTLSCSPISGHRSVSWYQQTPGQGLQFLFEYFSETQRNKGNFPGRFSGRQFSNSRSEMNVSTLELGDSALYLCASSLGGSDTEAFFGQGTRLTVV.

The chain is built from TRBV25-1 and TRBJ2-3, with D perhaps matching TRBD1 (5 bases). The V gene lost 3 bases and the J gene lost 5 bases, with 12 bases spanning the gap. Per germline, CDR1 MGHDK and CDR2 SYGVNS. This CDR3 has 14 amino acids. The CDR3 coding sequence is TGTGCCAGCAGTGAGGCAGGGTCAAAAGATACGCAGTATTTT. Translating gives CASSEAGSKDTQYF.

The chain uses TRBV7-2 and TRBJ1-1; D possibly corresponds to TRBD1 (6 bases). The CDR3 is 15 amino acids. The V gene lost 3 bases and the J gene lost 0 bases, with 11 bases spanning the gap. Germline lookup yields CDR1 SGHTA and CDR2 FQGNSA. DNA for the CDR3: TGTGCCAGCAGCTTCTGGGGGCTAGTGAACACTGAAGCTTTCTTT. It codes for CASSFWGLVNTEAFF. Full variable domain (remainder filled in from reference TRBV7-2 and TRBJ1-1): GAGVSQSPSNKVTEKGKDVELRCDPISGHTALYWYRQSLGQGLEFLIYFQGNSAPDKSGLPSDRFSAERTGGSVSTLTIQRTQQEDSAVYLCASSFWGLVNTEAFFGQGTRLTVV.

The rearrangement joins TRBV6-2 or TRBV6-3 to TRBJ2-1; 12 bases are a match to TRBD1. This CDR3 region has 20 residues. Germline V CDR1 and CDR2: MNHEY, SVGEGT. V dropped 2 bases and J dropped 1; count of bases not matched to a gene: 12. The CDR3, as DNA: TGTGCCAGCAGTTACCCGTCCGGGACAGGGGGCTGGAGGTCCTACAATGAGCAGTTCTTC. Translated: CASSYPSGTGGWRSYNEQFF.

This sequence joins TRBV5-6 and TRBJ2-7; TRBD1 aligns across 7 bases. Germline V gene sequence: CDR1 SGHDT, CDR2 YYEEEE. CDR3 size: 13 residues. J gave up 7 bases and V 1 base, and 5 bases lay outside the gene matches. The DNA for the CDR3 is TGTGCCAGCAGCTTGTGGCAGGGGGATGAGCAGTACGTC. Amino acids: CASSLWQGDEQYV.

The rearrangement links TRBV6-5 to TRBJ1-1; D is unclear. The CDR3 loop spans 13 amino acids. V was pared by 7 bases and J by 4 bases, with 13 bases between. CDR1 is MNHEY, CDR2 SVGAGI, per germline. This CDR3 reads CASISRSGTEAFF. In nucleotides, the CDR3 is TGTGCCAGCATCTCACGCTCCGGCACTGAAGCTTTCTTT.

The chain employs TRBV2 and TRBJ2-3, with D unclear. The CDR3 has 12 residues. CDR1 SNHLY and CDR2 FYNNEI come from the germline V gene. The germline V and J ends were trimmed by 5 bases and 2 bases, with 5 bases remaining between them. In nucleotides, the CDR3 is TGTGCCAGCAGTTACTCCACAGATACGCAGTATTTT. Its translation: CASSYSTDTQYF.

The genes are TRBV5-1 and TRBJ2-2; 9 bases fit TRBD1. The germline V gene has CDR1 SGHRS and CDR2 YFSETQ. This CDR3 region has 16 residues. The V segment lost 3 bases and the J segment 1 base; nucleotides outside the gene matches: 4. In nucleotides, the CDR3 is TGCGCCAGCAGCTGGGGACAGGGCGTGAACACCGGGGAGCTGTTTTTT. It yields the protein CASSWGQGVNTGELFF.

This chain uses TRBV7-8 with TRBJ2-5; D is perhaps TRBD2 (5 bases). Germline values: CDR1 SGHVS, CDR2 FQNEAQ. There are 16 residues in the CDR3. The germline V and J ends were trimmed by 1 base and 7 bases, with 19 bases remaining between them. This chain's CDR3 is CASSLEDWYSSGTQYF. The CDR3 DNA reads TGTGCCAGCAGCTTAGAGGACTGGTACAGTTCCGGGACCCAGTACTTC.

CDR3 nucleotides: TGTGCCAGTAGTTACAGGGGGCGGGATTCACCCCTCCACTTT. As protein: CASSYRGRDSPLHF. V usage is TRBV19 and J usage is TRBJ1-6; 9 nucleotides agree with TRBD1. Germline CDR1 reads LNHDA; CDR2 reads SQIVND (reference sequence). The CDR3 covers 14 residues. V lost 5 bases and J lost 8; bases outside the gene matches: 4.

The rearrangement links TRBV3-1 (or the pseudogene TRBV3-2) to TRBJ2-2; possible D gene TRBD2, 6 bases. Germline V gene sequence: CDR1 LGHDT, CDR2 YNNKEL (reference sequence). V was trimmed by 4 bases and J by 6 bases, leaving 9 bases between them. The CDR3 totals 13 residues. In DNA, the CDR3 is TGTGCCAGCAGCCGTCGCGGGGCCGGGGAGCTGTTTTTT. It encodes CASSRRGAGELFF.

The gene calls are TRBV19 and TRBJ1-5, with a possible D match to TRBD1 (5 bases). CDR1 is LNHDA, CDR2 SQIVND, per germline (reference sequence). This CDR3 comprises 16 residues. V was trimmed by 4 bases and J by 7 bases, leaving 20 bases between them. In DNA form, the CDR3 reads TGTGCCAGTAGTAAAGGTCCGGCCCCCCGGGGGCAGCCCCAGCATTTT. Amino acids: CASSKGPAPRGQPQHF.

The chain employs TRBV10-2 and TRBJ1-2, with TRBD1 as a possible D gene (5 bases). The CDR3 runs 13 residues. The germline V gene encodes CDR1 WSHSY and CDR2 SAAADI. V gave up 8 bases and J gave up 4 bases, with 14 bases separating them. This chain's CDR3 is CASVTGTSYGYTF. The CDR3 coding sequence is TGCGCCAGCGTGACCGGGACTAGCTATGGCTACACCTTC.

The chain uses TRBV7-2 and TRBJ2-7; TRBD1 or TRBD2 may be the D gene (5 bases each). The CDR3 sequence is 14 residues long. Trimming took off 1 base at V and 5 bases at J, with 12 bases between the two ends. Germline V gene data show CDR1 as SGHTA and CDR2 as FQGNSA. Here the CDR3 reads CASSLVGAPNEQYV. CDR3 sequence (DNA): TGTGCCAGCAGCTTAGTCGGGGCGCCGAACGAGCAGTACGTC.

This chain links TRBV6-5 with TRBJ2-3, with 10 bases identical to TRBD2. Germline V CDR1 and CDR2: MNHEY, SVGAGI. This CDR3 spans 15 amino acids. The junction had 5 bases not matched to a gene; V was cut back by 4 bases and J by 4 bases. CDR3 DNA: TGTGCCAGCAGTTTGAGCGGGGGGGCCGCAGATACGCAGTATTTT. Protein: CASSLSGGAADTQYF.

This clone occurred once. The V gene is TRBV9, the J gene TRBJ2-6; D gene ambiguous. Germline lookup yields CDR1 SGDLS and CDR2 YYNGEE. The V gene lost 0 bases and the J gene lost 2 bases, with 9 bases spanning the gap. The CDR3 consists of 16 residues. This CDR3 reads CASSVALGTGANVLTF. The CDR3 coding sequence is TGTGCCAGCAGCGTAGCCCTGGGAACTGGGGCCAACGTCCTGACTTTC.